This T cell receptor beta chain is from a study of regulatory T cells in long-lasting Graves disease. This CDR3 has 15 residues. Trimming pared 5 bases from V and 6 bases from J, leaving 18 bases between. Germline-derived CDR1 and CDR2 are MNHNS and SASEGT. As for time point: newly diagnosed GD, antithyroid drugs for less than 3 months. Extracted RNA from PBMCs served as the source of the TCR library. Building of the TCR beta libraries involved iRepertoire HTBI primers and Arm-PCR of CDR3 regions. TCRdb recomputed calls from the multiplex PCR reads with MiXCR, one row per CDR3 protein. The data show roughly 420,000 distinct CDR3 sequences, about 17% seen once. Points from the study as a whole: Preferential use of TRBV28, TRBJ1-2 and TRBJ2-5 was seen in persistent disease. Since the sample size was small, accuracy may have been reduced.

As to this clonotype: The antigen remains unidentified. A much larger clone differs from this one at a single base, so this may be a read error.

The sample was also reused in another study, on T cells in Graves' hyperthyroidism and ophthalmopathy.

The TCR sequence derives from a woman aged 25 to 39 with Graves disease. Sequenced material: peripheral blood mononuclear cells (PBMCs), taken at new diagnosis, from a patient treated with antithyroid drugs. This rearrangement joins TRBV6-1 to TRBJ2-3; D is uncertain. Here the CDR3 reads CASSPGSSGVDTQYF. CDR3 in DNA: TGTGCCAGCAGTCCGGGCAGCTCTGGAGTGGATACGCAGTATTTT.